This TCR beta chain emerged from a study of blood T cell dynamics during melanoma immunotherapy. The CDR3 has 14 residues. V lost 4 bases and J lost 5; bases outside the gene matches: 9. The assay was immunoSEQ multiplex PCR, and TCRdb's table has in-frame clones only and misses some. This sample carries over 10,000 clones, about 91% of them seen once, and the ten largest clones take around 0.18%. This clone has only one observation. Described time point: pre-treatment baseline. The chain joins TRBV5-3 to TRBJ2-7, with 7 bases fitting TRBD2. Being an ORF, TRBV5-3 has a function that is uncertain. The input for sequencing was effector memory CD8+ T cells from blood, taken from a patient treated with checkpoint blockade. This sequence was found in a human donor with melanoma. As DNA, the CDR3 is TGTGCCAGAAGCCAGCCGCGGGAGAGGCACGAGCAGTACTTC. Protein: CARSQPRERHEQYF.